This T cell receptor beta chain was observed in a study of blood T cell repertoires in COVID-19. Study in general: PBMCs, B-cell-depleted T cells, or T cells were the source of the cDNA or gDNA that made up the material.

Methods used by the authors: Amplification with reference gene primers provided the estimates of nucleated cell counts. Assay used: immunoSEQ multiplex PCR; TCRdb lists only in-frame clones, some missing. V, J and clone size reflect that table, while D and trimming were determined from the DNA. The sample gives more than 95,000 clones, 75% to 90% of which show up once; around 16% is in the top ten. This CDR3 is 15 amino acids long. Germline V gene data show CDR1 as MDHEN and CDR2 as SYDVKM. Trimming took off 6 bases at V and 6 bases at J, with 21 bases between the two ends. The material sequenced was peripheral blood. This sequence was found in a man aged 45-65 years with acute or convalescent COVID-19. V gene TRBV28 combines with J gene TRBJ2-7; perhaps TRBD2 as D (6 bases). The CDR3 reads CASSLAGRIMGEQYF. In DNA form, the CDR3 reads TGTGCCAGCAGCCTCGCGGGGAGGATTATGGGCGAGCAGTACTTC.